These T cell receptor beta chains were read from a single sample in a study of cytomegalovirus exposure and HLA in healthy donors. The table came from immunoSEQ multiplex PCR; TCRdb's copy has only in-frame clones and leaves some out. The sample carries approximately 130,000 clones, 65% to 85% recorded once. Sequences were obtained from PBMCs. The source of these receptors is a middle-aged woman in good health and CMV-seronegative. CDR3s leave out the opening cysteine and the closing phenylalanine or tryptophan.

j_call v_call cdr3_aa
TRBJ2-3 TRBV27 ASSSNLPLSGRHYHTDTQY
TRBJ2-5 TRBV9 ASSPYGTSGQETQY
TRBJ2-3 TRBV18 ASSPDRAADTQY
TRBJ2-7 TRBV14 ASSPRGRAYEQY
TRBJ1-3 TRBV18 ASSPSSSGNTIY
TRBJ2-5 TRBV7-7 ASSSAPEETQY
TRBJ1-1 TRBV14 ASSPTGTANTEAF
TRBJ2-7 TRBV7-3 ASSLGGTGLSYEQY
TRBJ1-1 TRBV16 ASSQTRTRNTEAF
TRBJ2-2 TRBV5-4 ASSLLSASGSTRELF
NA TRBV18 ASSPRGGPDEQY
TRBJ2-5 TRBV2 ASTLLQGEETQY
TRBJ2-3 TRBV14 ASSQRAGAMADTQY
TRBJ2-1 TRBV2 ASRRSDLNEQF
TRBJ1-1 TRBV30 AWLRQGYTEAF
TRBJ1-5 TRBV28 ASRATGERPQH
TRBJ2-2 TRBV5-1 ASSGGGGRINTGELF
TRBJ1-3 TRBV10-3 AISVGGGGNTIY
TRBJ1-6 TRBV28 ASSLPQGSSYNSPLH
TRBJ1-2 TRBV2 ASSVGGGYT
TRBJ2-3 TRBV5-1 ASSRRTGGGDTQY
TRBJ2-1 TRBV2 ASTGTSNEQF
TRBJ1-6 TRBV7-3 ASSTGQGDNSPLH
TRBJ1-1 TRBV6-1 ASSEASQLGNTEAF
TRBJ2-7 TRBV9 ASSVDVAGGPDEQY
TRBJ2-1 TRBV6-5 ASRPDRGDNEQF
TRBJ2-7 TRBV6-1 ASSEEGGRAYEQY
TRBJ2-7 TRBV7-9 ASSRTSVYEQY
TRBJ2-1 TRBV30 AWTEGMGEQF
TRBJ1-1 TRBV7-8 ASSFKFGTEAF
TRBJ2-5 TRBV5-1 ASSQHLTQGGQETQY